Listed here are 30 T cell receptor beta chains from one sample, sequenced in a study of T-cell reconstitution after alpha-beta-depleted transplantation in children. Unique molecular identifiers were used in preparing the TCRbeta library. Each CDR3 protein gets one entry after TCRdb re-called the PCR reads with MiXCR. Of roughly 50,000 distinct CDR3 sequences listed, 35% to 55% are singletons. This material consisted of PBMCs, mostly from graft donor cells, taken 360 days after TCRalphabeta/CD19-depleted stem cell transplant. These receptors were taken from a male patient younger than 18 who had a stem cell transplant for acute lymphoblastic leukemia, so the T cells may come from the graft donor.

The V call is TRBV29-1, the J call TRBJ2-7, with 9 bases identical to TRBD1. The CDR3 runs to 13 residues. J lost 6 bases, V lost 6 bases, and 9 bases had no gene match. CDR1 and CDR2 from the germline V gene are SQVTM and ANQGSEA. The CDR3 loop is CSVRRTGDGEQYF. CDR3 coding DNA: TGCAGCGTCCGCCGGACAGGGGATGGCGAGCAGTACTTC.

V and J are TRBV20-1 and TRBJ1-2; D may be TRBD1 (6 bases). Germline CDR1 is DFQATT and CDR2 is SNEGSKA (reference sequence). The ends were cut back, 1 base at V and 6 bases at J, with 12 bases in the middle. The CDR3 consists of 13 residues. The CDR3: CSARVGAGDGYTF. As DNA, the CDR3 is TGCAGTGCTAGAGTTGGGGCAGGGGATGGCTACACCTTC.

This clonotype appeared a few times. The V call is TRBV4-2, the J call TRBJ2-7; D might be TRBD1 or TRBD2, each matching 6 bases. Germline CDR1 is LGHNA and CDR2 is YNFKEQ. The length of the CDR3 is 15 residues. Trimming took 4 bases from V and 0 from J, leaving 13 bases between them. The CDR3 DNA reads TGTGCCAGCAGCCCGGGGGCGCTCCTCTCCTACGAGCAGTACTTC. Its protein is CASSPGALLSYEQYF.

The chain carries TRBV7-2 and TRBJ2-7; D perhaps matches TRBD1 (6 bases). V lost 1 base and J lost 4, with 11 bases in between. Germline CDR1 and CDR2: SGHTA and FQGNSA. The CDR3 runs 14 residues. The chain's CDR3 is CASSLGRQDYEQYF. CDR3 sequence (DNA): TGTGCCAGCAGCTTAGGCCGACAGGATTACGAGCAGTACTTC. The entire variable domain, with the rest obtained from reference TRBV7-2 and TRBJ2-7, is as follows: GAGVSQSPSNKVTEKGKDVELRCDPISGHTALYWYRQSLGQGLEFLIYFQGNSAPDKSGLPSDRFSAERTGGSVSTLTIQRTQQEDSAVYLCASSLGRQDYEQYFGPGTRLTVT.

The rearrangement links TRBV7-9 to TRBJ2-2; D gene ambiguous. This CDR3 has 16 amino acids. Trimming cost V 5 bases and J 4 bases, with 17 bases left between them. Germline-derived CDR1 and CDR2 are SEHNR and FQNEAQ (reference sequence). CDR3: CASSDVVGQSTGELFF. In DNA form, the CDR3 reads TGTGCCAGCAGCGACGTGGTAGGGCAGAGCACCGGGGAGCTGTTTTTT.

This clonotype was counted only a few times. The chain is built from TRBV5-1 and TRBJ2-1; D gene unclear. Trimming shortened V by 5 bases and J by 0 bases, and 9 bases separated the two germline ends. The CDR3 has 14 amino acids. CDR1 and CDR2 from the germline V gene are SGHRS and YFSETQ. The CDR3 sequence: CASRLESSYNEQFF. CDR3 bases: TGCGCCAGCAGGCTCGAAAGCTCCTACAATGAGCAGTTCTTC.

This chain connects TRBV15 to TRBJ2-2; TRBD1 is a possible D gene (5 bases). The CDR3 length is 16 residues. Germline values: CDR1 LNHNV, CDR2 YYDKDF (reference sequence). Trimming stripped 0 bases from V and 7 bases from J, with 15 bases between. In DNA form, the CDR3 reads TGTGCCACCAGCAGAGATTGGCAGGGCTTGCACGGGGAGCTGTTTTTT. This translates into CATSRDWQGLHGELFF.

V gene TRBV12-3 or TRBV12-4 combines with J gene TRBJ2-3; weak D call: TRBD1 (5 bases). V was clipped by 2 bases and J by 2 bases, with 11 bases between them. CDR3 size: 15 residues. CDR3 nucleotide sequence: TGTGCCAGCAGTTTAATCCAGGGAAACACAGATACGCAGTATTTT. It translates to CASSLIQGNTDTQYF.

The CDR3 DNA sequence: TGTGCCAGCAGGCCGGGACAGGGGGAGGCCTACAATGAGCAGTTCTTC. This translates into CASRPGQGEAYNEQFF. The chain recombines TRBV12-3 or TRBV12-4 with TRBJ2-1; 11 nucleotides line up with TRBD1. CDR3 length: 16 residues. J was trimmed by 2 bases and V by 6 bases; bases with no gene match: 6.

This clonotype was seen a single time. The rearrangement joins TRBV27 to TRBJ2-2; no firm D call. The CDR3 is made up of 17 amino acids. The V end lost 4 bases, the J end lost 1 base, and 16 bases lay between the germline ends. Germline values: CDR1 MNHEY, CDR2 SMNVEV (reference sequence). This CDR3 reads CASSSSNGPLNTGELFF. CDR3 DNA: TGTGCCAGCAGTTCCTCGAACGGGCCTTTGAACACCGGGGAGCTGTTTTTT.

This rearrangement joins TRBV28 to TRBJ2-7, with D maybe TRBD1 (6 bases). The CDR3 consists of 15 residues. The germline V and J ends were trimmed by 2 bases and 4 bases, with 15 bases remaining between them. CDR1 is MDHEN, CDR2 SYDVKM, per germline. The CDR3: CASSLPLAQGYEQYF. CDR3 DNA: TGTGCCAGCAGTTTACCTCTCGCGCAGGGGTACGAGCAGTACTTC.

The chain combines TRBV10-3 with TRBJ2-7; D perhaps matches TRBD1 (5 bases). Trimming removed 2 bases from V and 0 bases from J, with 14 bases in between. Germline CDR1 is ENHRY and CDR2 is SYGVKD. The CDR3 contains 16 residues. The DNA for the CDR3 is TGTGCCATCAGTGAGCCAGGGTTAATGGGCTCCTACGAGCAGTACTTC. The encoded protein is CAISEPGLMGSYEQYF.

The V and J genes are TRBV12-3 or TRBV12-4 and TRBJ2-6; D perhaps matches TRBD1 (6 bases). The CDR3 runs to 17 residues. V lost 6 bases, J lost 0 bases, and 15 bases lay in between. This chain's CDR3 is CASRQDRPFSGANVLTF. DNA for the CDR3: TGTGCCAGCAGGCAAGACAGGCCATTCTCTGGGGCCAACGTCCTGACTTTC.

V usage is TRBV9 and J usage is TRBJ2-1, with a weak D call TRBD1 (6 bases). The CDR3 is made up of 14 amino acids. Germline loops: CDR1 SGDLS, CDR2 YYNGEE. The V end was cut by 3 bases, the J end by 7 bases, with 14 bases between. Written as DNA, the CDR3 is TGTGCCAGCAGCGCCTATCAGGGGACGAATGAGCAGTTCTTC. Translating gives CASSAYQGTNEQFF.

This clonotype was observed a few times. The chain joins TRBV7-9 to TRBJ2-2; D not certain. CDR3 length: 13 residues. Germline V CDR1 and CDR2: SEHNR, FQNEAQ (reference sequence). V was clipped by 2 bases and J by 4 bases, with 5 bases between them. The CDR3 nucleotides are TGTGCCAGCAGCTTAAACCCCACCGGGGAGCTGTTTTTT. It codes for CASSLNPTGELFF.

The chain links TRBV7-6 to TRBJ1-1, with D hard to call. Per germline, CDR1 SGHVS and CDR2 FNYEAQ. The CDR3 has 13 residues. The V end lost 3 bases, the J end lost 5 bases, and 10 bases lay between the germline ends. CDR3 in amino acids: CASSLARGTEAFF. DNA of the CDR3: TGTGCCAGCAGCTTGGCCCGAGGGACTGAAGCTTTCTTT.

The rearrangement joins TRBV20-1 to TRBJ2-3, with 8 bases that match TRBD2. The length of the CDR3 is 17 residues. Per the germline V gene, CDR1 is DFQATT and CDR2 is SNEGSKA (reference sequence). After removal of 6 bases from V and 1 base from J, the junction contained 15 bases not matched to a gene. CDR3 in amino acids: CSAPRPFGAGGTDTQYF. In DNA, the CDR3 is TGCAGTGCCCCCAGACCCTTCGGAGCGGGGGGCACAGATACGCAGTATTTT.

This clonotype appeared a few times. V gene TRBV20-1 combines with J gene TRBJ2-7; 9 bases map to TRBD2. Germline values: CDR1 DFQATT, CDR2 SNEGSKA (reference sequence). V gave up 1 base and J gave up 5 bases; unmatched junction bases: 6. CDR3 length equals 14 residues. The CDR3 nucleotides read TGCAGTGCTAGAGTTAGCGGGAGCGTCGACGAGCAGTACTTC. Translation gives CSARVSGSVDEQYF.

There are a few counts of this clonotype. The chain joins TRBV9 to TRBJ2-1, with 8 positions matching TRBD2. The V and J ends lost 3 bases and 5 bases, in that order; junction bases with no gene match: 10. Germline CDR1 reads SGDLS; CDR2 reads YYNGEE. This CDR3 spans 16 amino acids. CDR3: CASSANLGRADNEQFF. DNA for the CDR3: TGTGCCAGCAGCGCCAACCTCGGGAGGGCGGACAATGAGCAGTTCTTC.

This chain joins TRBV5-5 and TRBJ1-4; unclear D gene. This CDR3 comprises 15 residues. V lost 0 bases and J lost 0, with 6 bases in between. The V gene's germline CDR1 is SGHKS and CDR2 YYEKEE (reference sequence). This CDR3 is CASSLGPATNEKLFF. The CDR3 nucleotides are TGTGCCAGCAGCTTGGGGCCTGCAACTAATGAAAAACTGTTTTTT.

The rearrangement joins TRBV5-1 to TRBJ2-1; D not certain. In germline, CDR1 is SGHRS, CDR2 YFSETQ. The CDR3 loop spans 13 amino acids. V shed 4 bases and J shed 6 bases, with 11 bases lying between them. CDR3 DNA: TGCGCCAGCAGCGTCCCGACTGGCAATGAGCAGTTCTTC. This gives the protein CASSVPTGNEQFF.

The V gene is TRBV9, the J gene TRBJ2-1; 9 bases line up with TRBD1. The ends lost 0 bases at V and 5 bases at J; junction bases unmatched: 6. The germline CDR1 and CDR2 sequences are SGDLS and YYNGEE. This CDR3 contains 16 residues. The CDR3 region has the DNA TGTGCCAGCAGCGTAGACGGGACAGGGATTCACAATGAGCAGTTCTTC. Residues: CASSVDGTGIHNEQFF.

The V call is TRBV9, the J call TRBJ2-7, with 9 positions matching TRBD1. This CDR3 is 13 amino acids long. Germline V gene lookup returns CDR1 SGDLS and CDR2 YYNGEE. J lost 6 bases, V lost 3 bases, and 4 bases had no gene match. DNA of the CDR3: TGTGCCAGCAGCGCGGGACAGGGACTCGAGCAGTACTTC. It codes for CASSAGQGLEQYF. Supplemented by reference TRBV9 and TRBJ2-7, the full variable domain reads DSGVTQTPKHLITATGQRVTLRCSPRSGDLSVYWYQQSLDQGLQFLIQYYNGEERAKGNILERFSAQQFPDLHSELNLSSLELGDSALYFCASSAGQGLEQYFGPGTRLTVT.

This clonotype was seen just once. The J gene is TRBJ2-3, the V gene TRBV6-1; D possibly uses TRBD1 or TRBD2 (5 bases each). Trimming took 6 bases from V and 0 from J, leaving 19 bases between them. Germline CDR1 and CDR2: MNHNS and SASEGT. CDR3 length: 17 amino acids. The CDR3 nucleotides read TGTGCCAGCAGCCGACCTCTGGGACCCTCAAGCACAGATACGCAGTATTTT. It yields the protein CASSRPLGPSSTDTQYF.

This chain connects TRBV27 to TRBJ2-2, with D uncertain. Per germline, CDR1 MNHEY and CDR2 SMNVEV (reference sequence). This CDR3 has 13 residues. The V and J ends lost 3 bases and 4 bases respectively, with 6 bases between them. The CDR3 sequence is CASSFKVTGELFF. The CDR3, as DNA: TGTGCCAGCAGTTTTAAGGTCACCGGGGAGCTGTTTTTT.

CDR3 residues: CASSLGFQPQHF. The CDR3 DNA sequence: TGTGCCAGCAGCTTAGGTTTTCAGCCCCAGCATTTT. The genes are TRBV13 and TRBJ1-5; D is undetermined. CDR3 length: 12 amino acids. The germline V gene has CDR1 PRHDT and CDR2 FYEKMQ (reference sequence). V was pared by 0 bases and J by 6 bases, with 3 bases between. Full variable domain (remainder filled in from reference TRBV13 and TRBJ1-5): AAGVIQSPRHLIKEKRETATLKCYPIPRHDTVYWYQQGPGQDPQFLISFYEKMQSDKGSIPDRFSAQQFSDYHSELNMSSLELGDSALYFCASSLGFQPQHFGDGTRLSIL.

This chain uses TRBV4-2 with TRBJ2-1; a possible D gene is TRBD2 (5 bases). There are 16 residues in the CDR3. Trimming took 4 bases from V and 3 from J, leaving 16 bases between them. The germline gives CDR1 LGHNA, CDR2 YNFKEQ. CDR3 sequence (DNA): TGTGCCAGCAGCCGTACAGCGGAACCCTTCTACAATGAGCAGTTCTTC. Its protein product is CASSRTAEPFYNEQFF.

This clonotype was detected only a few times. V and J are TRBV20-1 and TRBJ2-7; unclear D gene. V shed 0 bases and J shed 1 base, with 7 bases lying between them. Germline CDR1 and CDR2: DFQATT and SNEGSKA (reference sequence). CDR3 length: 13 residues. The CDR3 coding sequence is TGCAGTGCTAGAGACGGGTTATCCTACGAGCAGTACTTC. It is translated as CSARDGLSYEQYF.

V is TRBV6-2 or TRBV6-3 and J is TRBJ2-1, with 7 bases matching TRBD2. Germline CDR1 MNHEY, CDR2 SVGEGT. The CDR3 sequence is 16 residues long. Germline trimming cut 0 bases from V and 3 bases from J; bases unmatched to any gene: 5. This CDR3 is CASSYSIQRGYNEQFF. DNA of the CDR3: TGTGCCAGCAGTTACTCGATCCAGCGGGGCTACAATGAGCAGTTCTTC.

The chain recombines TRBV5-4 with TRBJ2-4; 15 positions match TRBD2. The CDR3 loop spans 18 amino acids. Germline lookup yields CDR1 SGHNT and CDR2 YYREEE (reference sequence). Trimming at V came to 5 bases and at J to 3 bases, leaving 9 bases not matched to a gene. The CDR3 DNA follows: TGTGCCAGCAGTTCAGGACTAGCGGGAGGGCCGGTCAAAAACATTCAGTACTTC. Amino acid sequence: CASSSGLAGGPVKNIQYF.